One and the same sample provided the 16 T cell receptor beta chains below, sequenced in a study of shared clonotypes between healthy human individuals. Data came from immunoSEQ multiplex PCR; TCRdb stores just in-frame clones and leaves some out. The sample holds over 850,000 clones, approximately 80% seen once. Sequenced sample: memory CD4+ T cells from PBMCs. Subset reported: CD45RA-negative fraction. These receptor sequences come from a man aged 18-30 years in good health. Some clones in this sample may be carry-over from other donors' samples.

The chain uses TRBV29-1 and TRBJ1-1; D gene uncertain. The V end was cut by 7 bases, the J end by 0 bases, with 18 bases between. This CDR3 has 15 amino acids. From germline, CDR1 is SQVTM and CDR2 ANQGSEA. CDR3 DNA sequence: TGCAGCGCCAGTGGAGGGTGGGGAATGAACACTGAAGCTTTCTTT. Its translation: CSASGGWGMNTEAFF.

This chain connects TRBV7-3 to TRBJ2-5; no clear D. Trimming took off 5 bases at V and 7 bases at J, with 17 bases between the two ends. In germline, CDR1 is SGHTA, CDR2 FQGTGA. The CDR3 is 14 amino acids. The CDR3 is CASSAWTAQRTQYF. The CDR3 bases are TGTGCCAGCAGCGCTTGGACGGCCCAGCGGACCCAGTACTTC.

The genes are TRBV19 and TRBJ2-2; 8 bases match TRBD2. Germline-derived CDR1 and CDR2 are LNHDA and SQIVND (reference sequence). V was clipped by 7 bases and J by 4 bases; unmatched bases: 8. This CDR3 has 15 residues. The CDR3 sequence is CASKPGLAVTGELFF. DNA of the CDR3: TGTGCCAGTAAGCCCGGACTAGCAGTCACCGGGGAGCTGTTTTTT.

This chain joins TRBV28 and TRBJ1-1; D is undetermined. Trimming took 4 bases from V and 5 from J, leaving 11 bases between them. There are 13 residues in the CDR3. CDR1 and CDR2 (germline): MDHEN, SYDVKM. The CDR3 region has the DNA TGTGCCAGCAGTTCCTCAGATAAAACTGAAGCTTTCTTT. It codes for CASSSSDKTEAFF.

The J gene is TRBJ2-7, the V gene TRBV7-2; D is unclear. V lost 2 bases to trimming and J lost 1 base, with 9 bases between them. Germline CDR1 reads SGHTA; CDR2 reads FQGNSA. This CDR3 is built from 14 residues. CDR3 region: CASSLYGRSYEQYF. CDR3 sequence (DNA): TGTGCCAGCAGCTTATACGGCAGATCCTACGAGCAGTACTTC.

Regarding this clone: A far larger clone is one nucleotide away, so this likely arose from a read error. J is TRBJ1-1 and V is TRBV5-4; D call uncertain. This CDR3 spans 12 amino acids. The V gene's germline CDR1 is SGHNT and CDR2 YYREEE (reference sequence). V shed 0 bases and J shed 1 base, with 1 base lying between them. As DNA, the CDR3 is TGTGCCAGCAGCTTGGCGAACACTGAAGCTTTCTTT. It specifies CASSLANTEAFF.

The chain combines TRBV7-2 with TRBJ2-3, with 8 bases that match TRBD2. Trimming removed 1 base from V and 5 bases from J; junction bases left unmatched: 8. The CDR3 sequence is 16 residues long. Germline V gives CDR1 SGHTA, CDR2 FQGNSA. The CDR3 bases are TGTGCCAGCAGCTTAGACGGGAGGGCCTGGAGAGATACGCAGTATTTT. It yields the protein CASSLDGRAWRDTQYF.

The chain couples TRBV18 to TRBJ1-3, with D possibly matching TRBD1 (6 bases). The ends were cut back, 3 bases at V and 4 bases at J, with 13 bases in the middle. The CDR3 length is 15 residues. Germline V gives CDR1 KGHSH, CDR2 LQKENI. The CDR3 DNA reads TGTGCCAGCTCACCGGGACATAGCCCCGGAAACACCATATATTTT. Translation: CASSPGHSPGNTIYF.

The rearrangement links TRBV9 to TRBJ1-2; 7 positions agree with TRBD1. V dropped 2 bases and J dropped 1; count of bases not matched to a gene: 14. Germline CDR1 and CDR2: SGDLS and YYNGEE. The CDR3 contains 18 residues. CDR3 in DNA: TGTGCCAGCAGCGTTCCTACGAGGGACAGCGATTATAACTATGGCTACACCTTC. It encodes CASSVPTRDSDYNYGYTF.

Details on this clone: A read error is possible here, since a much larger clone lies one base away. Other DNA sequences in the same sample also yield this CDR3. In DNA form, the CDR3 reads TGTGCCAGCAGCTTGGGTTACGAGCAGTACTTC. This codes for CASSLGYEQYF. V gene TRBV5-4 combines with J gene TRBJ2-7; D gene ambiguous. The CDR3 has 11 residues. CDR1 SGHNT and CDR2 YYREEE come from the germline V gene (reference sequence). V was pared by 0 bases and J by 4 bases, with 2 bases between.

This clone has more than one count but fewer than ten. CDR3 sequence: CASSPLAGASYEQYF. CDR3 nucleotides: TGTGCCAGCAGCCCCTTAGCGGGGGCCTCCTACGAGCAGTACTTC. The chain is built from TRBV7-2 and TRBJ2-7, with TRBD2 identical over 9 bases. CDR1 is SGHTA and CDR2 is FQGNSA in the germline V gene. The V and J ends lost 5 bases and 0 bases, in that order; junction bases with no gene match: 5. The CDR3 contains 15 residues.

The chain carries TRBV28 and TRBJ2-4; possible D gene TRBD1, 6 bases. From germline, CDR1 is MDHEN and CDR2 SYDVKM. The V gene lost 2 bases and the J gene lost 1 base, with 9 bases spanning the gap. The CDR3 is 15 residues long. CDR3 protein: CASSLHREAKNIQYF. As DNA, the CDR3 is TGTGCCAGCAGTTTACACAGGGAGGCCAAAAACATTCAGTACTTC.

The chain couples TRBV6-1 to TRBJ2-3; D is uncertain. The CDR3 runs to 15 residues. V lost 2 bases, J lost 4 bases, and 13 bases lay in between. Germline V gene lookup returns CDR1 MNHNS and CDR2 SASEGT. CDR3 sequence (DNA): TGTGCCAGCAGTGAAAACGGCCGGGCGGCAGATACGCAGTATTTT. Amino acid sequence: CASSENGRAADTQYF.

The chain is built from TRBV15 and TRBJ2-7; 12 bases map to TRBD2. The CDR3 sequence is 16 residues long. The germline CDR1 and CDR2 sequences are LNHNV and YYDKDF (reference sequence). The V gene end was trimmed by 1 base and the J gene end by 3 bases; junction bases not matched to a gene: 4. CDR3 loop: CATSRGTSGIVYEQYF. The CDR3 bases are TGTGCCACCAGCAGAGGGACTAGCGGGATTGTCTACGAGCAGTACTTC.

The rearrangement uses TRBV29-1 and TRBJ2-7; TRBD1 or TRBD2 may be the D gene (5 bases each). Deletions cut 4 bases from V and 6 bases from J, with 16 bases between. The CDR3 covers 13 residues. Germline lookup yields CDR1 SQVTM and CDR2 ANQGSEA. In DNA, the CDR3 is TGCAGCGTTGGAGGGACCCACCAAGGCGAGCAGTACTTC. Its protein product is CSVGGTHQGEQYF.

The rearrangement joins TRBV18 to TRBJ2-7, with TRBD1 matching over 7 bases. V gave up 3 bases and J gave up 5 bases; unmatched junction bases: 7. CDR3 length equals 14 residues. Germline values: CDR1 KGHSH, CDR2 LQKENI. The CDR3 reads CASSPMTGSDEQYF. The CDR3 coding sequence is TGTGCCAGCTCACCGATGACAGGGTCAGACGAGCAGTACTTC.